These T cell receptor beta chains were read from a single sample in a study of T-cell reconstitution after alpha-beta-depleted transplantation in children. TCRdb fed the PCR reads into MiXCR, producing one record per CDR3 protein. The sample carries 780,000 or so distinct CDR3 sequences, around 17% recorded once. This specimen was PBMCs, mostly from graft donor cells, taken 360 days after TCRalphabeta/CD19-depleted stem cell transplant. These receptors originate from a male patient younger than 18 who had a stem cell transplant for acute lymphoblastic leukemia, so the T cells may come from the graft donor. The conserved cysteine and the conserved F or W are not part of the CDR3 here. Some rows mark clone size as missing; the rest say once, few, many or name a class of expanded clone.

clone size,V gene,CDR3 protein
few,TRBV29-1,SVVHQVKEQF
many,TRBV27,ASSHAGNHYEQY
.,TRBV7-6,ASSPGQGAF
many,TRBV24-1,ATSDLTSGRGDTQY
few,TRBV5-1,ASSLSGQLYGYT
many,TRBV9,ASSGQLAGEQEQY
.,TRBV4-1,ASSRPGQQAFDPGNTIY
.,TRBV12-3/TRBV12-4,ASSRGQGVGTQY
many,TRBV28,ASSRQGLSVNTEAF
few,TRBV5-1,ATTIAAGGNTEAF
few,TRBV29-1,SVLVDEQY
.,TRBV7-3,ASSPSGLAGGGVYNEQF
many,TRBV3-1,ASSGPSGTIEQF
few,TRBV10-2,ASKEGANEQF
few,TRBV14,ASSLPPGTSIYNEQF
.,TRBV10-2,ASSGQLFPSEGYT
few,TRBV20-1,SAPRAQTRGLQETQY
few,TRBV11-1,ASSSTKGQTHSGANVLT
.,TRBV5-1,ASRGQGMLGTEAF
.,TRBV29-1,SVVVFQETQY
.,TRBV29-1,SVVWGQPTGELF
.,TRBV7-8,ASSTYGTFGHEQY
many,TRBV7-9,ASSFYRQRATSGNTIY
few,TRBV10-3,AISPGEEQY
few,TRBV20-1,SARDAGTGLPETQY
.,TRBV18,ASSVRGGLLNNEQF
few,TRBV6-1,ASSRLAGDRTDTQY
.,TRBV5-1,ASSWTSGNFPPQRDEQF
.,TRBV11-1,ASSITGGGNQPQH
many,TRBV5-5,ASSYLARLYNEQF
.,TRBV6-5,ASSRRISKPHLYGYT
many,TRBV6-1,ASSERTGLEAF